The T cell receptor beta chain described here comes from a study of blood T cell repertoires in COVID-19. Germline V lookup: CDR1 ENHRY, CDR2 SYGVKD. V lost 8 bases to trimming and J lost 2 bases; unmatched junction nucleotides: 10. CDR3 length: 15 residues. Only in-frame clones appear in the TCRdb table, and some are missing; sequencing was by immunoSEQ multiplex PCR. The data hold some 500,000 clones, with roughly nine tenths observed a single time. This sequence joins TRBV10-3 and TRBJ2-3; 7 bases align to TRBD1. The specimen sequenced was peripheral blood. The sequence was collected from a woman aged 50 to 60 with COVID-19, enrolled during active disease. CDR3 nucleotides: TGTGCCATCGGCGGGCCGGGACAGTACACAGATACGCAGTATTTT. Its protein product is CAIGGPGQYTDTQYF.